The next 28 T cell receptor beta chains were all read from a single sample in a study of response to subunit inactivated influenza vaccine. In TCRdb, the RT-PCR reads were re-called with MiXCR into one record per CDR3 protein. The sample contains 600,000 to 700,000 distinct CDR3 sequences, 14% of which appear only once. The source was PBMCs from blood, collected roughly 15 days before vaccination. These receptor sequences come from a man between 50 and 59 years old who received an inactivated influenza vaccine.

This clonotype has just a few counts. The rearrangement uses TRBV12-3 or TRBV12-4 and TRBJ2-3, with 7 bases identical to TRBD1. V was clipped by 4 bases and J by 5 bases; unmatched bases: 6. The CDR3 has 14 residues. CDR3 amino acids: CASSSTGPEDTQYF. The CDR3 DNA reads TGTGCCAGCAGTTCGACAGGGCCGGAAGATACGCAGTATTTT.

This clonotype appeared many times. This rearrangement joins TRBV5-1 to TRBJ2-7; tentatively, D is TRBD2 (5 bases). This CDR3 region has 15 residues. The germline gives CDR1 SGHRS, CDR2 YFSETQ. Trimming cost V 0 bases and J 0 bases, with 10 bases left between them. The CDR3 reads CASSLAGSRSYEQYF. For the CDR3, the DNA is TGCGCCAGCAGCTTGGCGGGATCGCGCTCCTACGAGCAGTACTTC.

The V and J genes are TRBV28 and TRBJ2-7, with D perhaps TRBD1 (6 bases). Trimming removed 5 bases at V and 2 bases at J, with 13 bases between. CDR1 MDHEN and CDR2 SYDVKM come from the germline V gene. The CDR3 consists of 14 residues. The CDR3 nucleotides read TGTGCCAGCAGTCCCCGACAGGACCCCTACGAGCAGTACTTC. Protein: CASSPRQDPYEQYF.

The CDR3 spells CASSEGGWQGQPQHF. The CDR3 DNA reads as TGTGCCAGCAGTGAAGGGGGGTGGCAAGGTCAGCCCCAGCATTTT. The chain has TRBV6-1 and TRBJ1-5, with D perhaps TRBD1 (5 bases). CDR1 and CDR2 (germline): MNHNS, SASEGT. V dropped 1 base and J dropped 6 bases, with 13 bases sitting between them. The CDR3 totals 15 residues.

This clonotype showed up just a few times. This sequence joins TRBV3-1 and TRBJ2-3; D is perhaps TRBD1 (5 bases). In germline, CDR1 is LGHDT, CDR2 YNNKEL (reference sequence). The CDR3 is 15 residues long. The ends were cut back, 4 bases at V and 2 bases at J, with 13 bases in the middle. The CDR3 protein is CASSPSQTDTDTQYF. For the CDR3, the DNA is TGTGCCAGCAGCCCCTCACAGACAGACACAGATACGCAGTATTTT.

The rearrangement uses TRBV20-1 and TRBJ2-1, with D perhaps being TRBD1 or TRBD2 (5 bases each). The CDR3 is 14 residues long. CDR1 DFQATT and CDR2 SNEGSKA come from the germline V gene (reference sequence). Trimming cost V 6 bases and J 7 bases, with 19 bases left between them. The CDR3 reads CSAGDGALGNEQFF. DNA for the CDR3: TGCAGTGCGGGGGACGGCGCTTTGGGGAATGAGCAGTTCTTC.

The gene calls are TRBV11-2 and TRBJ2-1; 10 nucleotides align to TRBD1. Trimming took 4 bases from V and 9 from J; bases not matched to a gene: 6. The germline V gene encodes CDR1 SGHAT and CDR2 FQNNGV. The CDR3 consists of 14 residues. The CDR3 reads CASSWDRGSGEQFF. The CDR3 DNA sequence: TGTGCCAGCAGCTGGGACAGGGGTTCAGGTGAGCAGTTCTTC.

This clonotype was counted only a few times. The chain uses TRBV4-3 and TRBJ1-1; possible D gene TRBD1, 5 bases. CDR3 size: 16 residues. V lost 1 base and J 4 bases, leaving 16 bases between the germline ends. CDR1 is LGHNA and CDR2 is YSLEER in the germline V gene. The CDR3 sequence is CASSQGISRGGTEAFF. CDR3 nucleotide sequence: TGCGCCAGCAGCCAAGGAATTTCGAGGGGCGGCACTGAAGCTTTCTTT.

At least ten counts were recorded for this clonotype. V is TRBV5-1 and J is TRBJ2-3; TRBD1 agrees at 11 bases. Looked up from germline, CDR1 is SGHRS and CDR2 is YFSETQ. Trimming at V came to 4 bases and at J to 4 bases, leaving 8 bases not matched to a gene. There are 16 residues in the CDR3. This chain's CDR3 is CASSQLDRGQSDTQYF. The DNA for the CDR3 is TGCGCCAGCAGCCAGCTGGACAGGGGGCAATCAGATACGCAGTATTTT.

The V gene is TRBV5-1, the J gene TRBJ2-7; D tentatively reads TRBD1 or TRBD2 (6 bases each). The CDR3 runs to 15 residues. The ends were cut back, 0 bases at V and 5 bases at J, with 15 bases in the middle. Germline values: CDR1 SGHRS, CDR2 YFSETQ. The CDR3 nucleotides read TGCGCCAGCAGCTTGGCCTGGGGGGCGACCCACGAGCAGTACTTC. This gives the protein CASSLAWGATHEQYF.

This clonotype was detected only a few times. This chain joins TRBV6-1 and TRBJ2-5; TRBD2 matches at 8 bases. V trimming: 6 bases; J trimming: 5 bases; junction bases outside the gene matches: 11. The CDR3 contains 15 residues. Germline V gene lookup returns CDR1 MNHNS and CDR2 SASEGT. The CDR3 region has the DNA TGTGCCAGCAGCCATTCTAGCGGGCTGGGGGAGACCCAGTACTTC. This translates into CASSHSSGLGETQYF.

The sample holds a few counts of this clonotype. This chain uses TRBV4-3 with TRBJ2-5, with 9 positions matching TRBD2. The CDR3 runs to 16 residues. With V trimmed by 0 bases and J by 5 bases, 7 bases remained unmatched. The V gene's germline CDR1 is LGHNA and CDR2 YSLEER. The CDR3 protein is CASSQEFAGGRETQYF. The CDR3 DNA reads TGCGCCAGCAGCCAAGAATTTGCGGGGGGGCGGGAGACCCAGTACTTC.

In this sample, this clonotype turned up a few times. V is TRBV20-1 and J is TRBJ1-2; no reliable D call. Per the germline V gene, CDR1 is DFQATT and CDR2 is SNEGSKA (reference sequence). V was clipped by 6 bases and J by 7 bases, with 18 bases between them. The CDR3 spans 13 residues. CDR3 protein: CSAHGQGSSGYTF. The DNA for the CDR3 is TGCAGTGCCCACGGGCAAGGTTCTTCTGGCTACACCTTC.

This clonotype was counted only a few times. The chain is built from TRBV7-2 and TRBJ2-7; D remains ambiguous. CDR1 and CDR2 from the germline V gene are SGHTA and FQGNSA. V was pared by 4 bases and J by 1 base, with 14 bases between. This CDR3 comprises 15 residues. The CDR3 DNA follows: TGTGCCAGCAGCTCTACCGCCGTGGGGTCCTACGAGCAGTACTTC. This translates into CASSSTAVGSYEQYF.

J is TRBJ2-1 and V is TRBV10-3; 10 positions agree with TRBD1. Germline V gives CDR1 ENHRY, CDR2 SYGVKD. The CDR3 has 14 amino acids. After removal of 3 bases from V and 5 bases from J, the junction contained 1 base not matched to a gene. The CDR3 loop reads CAISDGTGDNEQFF. In DNA, the CDR3 is TGTGCCATCAGTGATGGGACAGGGGACAATGAGCAGTTCTTC.

The rearrangement joins TRBV20-1 to TRBJ1-2; 9 nucleotides align to TRBD1. V dropped 0 bases and J dropped 4; count of bases not matched to a gene: 3. The CDR3 runs to 14 residues. Germline CDR1 and CDR2: DFQATT and SNEGSKA (reference sequence). In DNA form, the CDR3 reads TGCAGTGCTAGAGAAACAGGGGGCGTCTATGGCTACACCTTC. Translated: CSARETGGVYGYTF.

This chain uses TRBV15 with TRBJ2-7; D remains ambiguous. This CDR3 comprises 13 residues. Trimming removed 1 base from V and 6 bases from J, with 10 bases in between. CDR1 and CDR2 (germline): LNHNV, YYDKDF (reference sequence). As DNA, the CDR3 is TGTGCCACCAGCAGAGTCCCCGTTCCCGAGCAGTACTTC. Translating gives CATSRVPVPEQYF.

This clonotype was observed many times. This chain links TRBV12-3 or TRBV12-4 with TRBJ1-5, with D possibly being TRBD1 (5 bases). The length of the CDR3 is 15 residues. V gave up 3 bases and J gave up 4 bases, with 13 bases separating them. In DNA form, the CDR3 reads TGTGCCAGCAGTTTCGCGGGGCAGGGTAATCAGCCCCAGCATTTT. This gives the protein CASSFAGQGNQPQHF.

This clonotype came up a few times. The V and J genes are TRBV7-6 and TRBJ2-7, with 13 bases fitting TRBD2. The CDR3 totals 15 residues. Germline-derived CDR1 and CDR2 are SGHVS and FNYEAQ. V dropped 1 base and J dropped 7; count of bases not matched to a gene: 4. CDR3 DNA sequence: TGTGCCAGCAGCTTAGAAACTAGCGGGAGGGGGGAGCAGTACTTC. Its translation: CASSLETSGRGEQYF.

The V call is TRBV7-2, the J call TRBJ2-2; D gene unclear. Germline V gene lookup returns CDR1 SGHTA and CDR2 FQGNSA. Trimming stripped 2 bases from V and 9 bases from J, with 10 bases between. There are 13 residues in the CDR3. The CDR3 loop reads CASSLRNSRELFF. Here the CDR3 DNA reads TGTGCCAGCAGCTTAAGAAACAGCCGGGAGCTGTTTTTT.

This clonotype was seen at least ten times. The chain joins TRBV12-3 or TRBV12-4 to TRBJ1-1; tentative D call: TRBD1 (5 bases). The V gene lost 4 bases and the J gene lost 1 base, with 13 bases spanning the gap. The CDR3 has 15 residues. The CDR3: CASSSLSGTNTEAFF. Here the CDR3 DNA reads TGTGCCAGCAGTTCCTTATCCGGGACGAACACTGAAGCTTTCTTT.

In this sample, this clonotype turned up a few times. This rearrangement joins TRBV6-1 to TRBJ2-3, with 15 bases identical to TRBD2. CDR3 length: 15 amino acids. CDR1 is MNHNS and CDR2 is SASEGT in the germline V gene. Trimming at V came to 6 bases and at J to 7 bases, leaving 5 bases not matched to a gene. The chain's CDR3 is CASSRGLAGGNTQYF. The CDR3 DNA follows: TGTGCCAGCAGCCGGGGACTAGCGGGGGGAAATACGCAGTATTTT.

In this sample, this clonotype turned up a few times. The chain joins TRBV4-2 to TRBJ1-2; D remains ambiguous. V was clipped by 2 bases and J by 4 bases, with 5 bases between them. CDR1 is LGHNA and CDR2 is YNFKEQ in the germline V gene. The CDR3 loop spans 12 amino acids. The CDR3 spells CASSQHLYGYTF. DNA of the CDR3: TGTGCCAGCAGCCAACACCTCTATGGCTACACCTTC.

Many counts were recorded for this clonotype. This chain links TRBV4-1 with TRBJ2-5, with D perhaps matching TRBD1 or TRBD2 (5 bases each). Germline values: CDR1 MGHRA, CDR2 YSYEKL. V lost 4 bases, J lost 4 bases, and 16 bases lay in between. The CDR3 loop spans 15 amino acids. CDR3 bases: TGCGCCAGCAGCCTCACAATGCCAGGGACAGAGACCCAGTACTTC. Translated: CASSLTMPGTETQYF.

This chain joins TRBV29-1 and TRBJ2-3; possible D gene TRBD2, 5 bases. The germline V gene encodes CDR1 SQVTM and CDR2 ANQGSEA. Trimming took off 4 bases at V and 4 bases at J, with 6 bases between the two ends. There are 11 residues in the CDR3. CDR3 loop: CSVVRADTQYF. The CDR3 DNA is TGCAGCGTTGTGAGGGCAGATACGCAGTATTTT.

On this clonotype: A junction boundary mismatches the germline segment, possibly from a read error. This chain joins TRBV7-6 and TRBJ1-1; D is unresolved. The germline V gene encodes CDR1 SGHVS and CDR2 FNYEAQ. The CDR3 runs 14 residues. The CDR3 coding sequence is TGCGCCAGCAGCTTGGCAGCAGGGAACACTGAAGCTTTCTTT. Protein: CASSLAAGNTEAFF.

The chain combines TRBV7-9 with TRBJ1-5; no definite D call. Germline V lookup: CDR1 SEHNR, CDR2 FQNEAQ (reference sequence). V was pared by 1 base and J by 7 bases, with 17 bases between. This CDR3 has 16 amino acids. CDR3 region: CASSLGLAGNGQPQHF. CDR3 nucleotide sequence: TGTGCCAGCAGCTTAGGTTTGGCGGGGAACGGGCAGCCCCAGCATTTT. Based on the CDR3 plus reference TRBV7-9 and TRBJ1-5, the full variable domain is DTGVSQNPRHKITKRGQNVTFRCDPISEHNRLYWYRQTLGQGPEFLTYFQNEAQLEKSRLLSDRFSAERPKGSFSTLEIQRTEQGDSAMYLCASSLGLAGNGQPQHFGDGTRLSIL.

This clonotype was seen a single time. The V and J genes are TRBV4-3 and TRBJ2-1; the match to TRBD1 covers 7 bases. Germline lookup yields CDR1 LGHNA and CDR2 YSLEER. This CDR3 has 16 residues. Losses at the gene ends were 0 bases for V and 2 bases for J; bases not matched to a gene: 4. The CDR3 nucleotides are TGCGCCAGCAGCCAAGAACCCCAGGGGGCCTACAATGAGCAGTTCTTC. It encodes CASSQEPQGAYNEQFF.